The 5 T cell receptor beta chains below were found in one sample sequenced in a study of T cell repertoires in cytomegalovirus infection. TCRdb called the reads again in MiXCR, with one record for every CDR3 protein. The sample carries roughly 180,000 distinct CDR3 sequences, under 30% recorded once. The sample comprised PBMCs. These receptors came from a human donor in good health (CMV status not recorded). Some clones in this sample may be carry-over from other donors' samples.

A few counts support this clonotype. The chain carries TRBV6-4 and TRBJ1-4, with TRBD1 identical over 8 bases. CDR1 MRHNA and CDR2 SNTAGT come from the germline V gene. The CDR3 contains 16 residues. V shed 7 bases, J shed 8 bases, and the junction held 15 bases outside the gene matches. The chain's CDR3 is CASNPSTGTGDEKLFF. CDR3 in DNA: TGTGCCAGCAACCCAAGCACCGGGACAGGCGACGAAAAACTGTTTTTT.

The chain recombines TRBV15 with TRBJ1-1, with a possible D match to TRBD1 (5 bases). CDR1 and CDR2 from the germline V gene are LNHNV and YYDKDF (reference sequence). CDR3 length: 14 residues. The V gene lost 0 bases and the J gene lost 8 bases, with 13 bases spanning the gap. CDR3 residues: CATSRDRAGREAFF. DNA of the CDR3: TGTGCCACCAGCAGAGATCGGGCAGGGAGGGAAGCTTTCTTT. The complete variable domain, with remaining parts taken from reference TRBV15 and TRBJ1-1, reads DAMVIQNPRYQVTQFGKPVTLSCSQTLNHNVMYWYQQKSSQAPKLLFHYYDKDFNNEADTPDNFQSRRPNTSFCFLDIRSPGLGDTAMYLCATSRDRAGREAFFGQGTRLTVV.

This clonotype was observed a handful of times. J is TRBJ1-5 and V is TRBV10-3, with D hard to call. Germline lookup yields CDR1 ENHRY and CDR2 SYGVKD. V was cut by 3 bases and J by 3 bases, with 6 bases left in between. CDR3 length equals 13 residues. DNA of the CDR3: TGTGCCATCAGTGACAGGTCCAATCAGCCCCAGCATTTT. This codes for CAISDRSNQPQHF.

The chain recombines TRBV12-3 or TRBV12-4 with TRBJ1-1, with D possibly being TRBD1 (5 bases). The CDR3 is made up of 12 amino acids. V was clipped by 6 bases and J by 4 bases, with 9 bases between them. The DNA of the CDR3 is TGTGCCAGCAGCATCAGGGCCACTGAAGCTTTCTTT. It translates to CASSIRATEAFF.

This clonotype was seen a handful of times. The CDR3 region has the DNA TGTGCCAGCAGTGAAGCGGGACGGGGGCCCCAGCATTTT. It encodes CASSEAGRGPQHF. The chain has TRBV2 and TRBJ1-5, with TRBD1 as a possible D gene (5 bases). The CDR3 extends over 13 amino acids. Trimming pared 0 bases from V and 9 bases from J, leaving 9 bases between. CDR1 SNHLY and CDR2 FYNNEI come from the germline V gene.